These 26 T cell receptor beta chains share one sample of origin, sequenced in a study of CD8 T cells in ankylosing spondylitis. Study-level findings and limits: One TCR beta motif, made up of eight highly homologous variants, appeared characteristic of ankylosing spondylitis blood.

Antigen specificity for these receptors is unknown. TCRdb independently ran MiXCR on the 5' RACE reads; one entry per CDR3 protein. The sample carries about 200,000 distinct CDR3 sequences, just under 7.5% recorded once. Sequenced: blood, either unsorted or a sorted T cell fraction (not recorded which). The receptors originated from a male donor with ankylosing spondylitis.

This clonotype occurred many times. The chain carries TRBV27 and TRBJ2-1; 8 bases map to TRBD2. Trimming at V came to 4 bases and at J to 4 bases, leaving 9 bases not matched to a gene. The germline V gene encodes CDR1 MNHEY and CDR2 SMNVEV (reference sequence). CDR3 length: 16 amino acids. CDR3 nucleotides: TGTGCCAGCAGTTCGACACAAGCGGGAGCGTACAATGAGCAGTTCTTC. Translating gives CASSSTQAGAYNEQFF.

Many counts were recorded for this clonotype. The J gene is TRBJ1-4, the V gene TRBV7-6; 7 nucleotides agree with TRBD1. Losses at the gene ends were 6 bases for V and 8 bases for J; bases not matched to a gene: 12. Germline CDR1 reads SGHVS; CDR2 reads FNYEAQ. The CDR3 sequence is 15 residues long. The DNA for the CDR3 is TGTGCCAGCAGTACCGGACAGGAGTTGACAGAAAAACTGTTTTTT. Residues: CASSTGQELTEKLFF.

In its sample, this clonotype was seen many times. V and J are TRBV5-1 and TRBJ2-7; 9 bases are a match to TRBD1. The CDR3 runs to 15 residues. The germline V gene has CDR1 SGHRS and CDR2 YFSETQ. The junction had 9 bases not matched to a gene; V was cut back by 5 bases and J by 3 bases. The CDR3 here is CASRLPGQGFYEQYF. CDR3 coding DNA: TGCGCCAGCAGGCTGCCGGGACAGGGATTCTACGAGCAGTACTTC.

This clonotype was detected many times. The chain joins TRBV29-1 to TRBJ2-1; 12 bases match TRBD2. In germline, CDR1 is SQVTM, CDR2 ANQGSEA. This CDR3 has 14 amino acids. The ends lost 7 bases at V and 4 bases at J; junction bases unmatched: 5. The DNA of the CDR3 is TGCAGCGCCGGGACTAGCGGGCATTACAATGAGCAGTTCTTC. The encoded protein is CSAGTSGHYNEQFF.

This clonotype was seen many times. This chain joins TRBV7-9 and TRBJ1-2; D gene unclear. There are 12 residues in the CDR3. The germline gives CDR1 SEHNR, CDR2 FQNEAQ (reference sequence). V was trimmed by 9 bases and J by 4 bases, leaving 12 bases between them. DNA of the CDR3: TGTGCCAGTCTAGAGAATAGCTATGGCTACACCTTC. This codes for CASLENSYGYTF.

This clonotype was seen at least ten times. The CDR3 DNA reads as TGTGCCGGCGGAATACTGGAAGGGACAGATACGCAGTATTTT. This encodes CAGGILEGTDTQYF. The genes are TRBV6-1 and TRBJ2-3, with D hard to call. The germline V gene encodes CDR1 MNHNS and CDR2 SASEGT. Trimming stripped 11 bases from V and 3 bases from J, with 18 bases between. The CDR3 has 14 residues.

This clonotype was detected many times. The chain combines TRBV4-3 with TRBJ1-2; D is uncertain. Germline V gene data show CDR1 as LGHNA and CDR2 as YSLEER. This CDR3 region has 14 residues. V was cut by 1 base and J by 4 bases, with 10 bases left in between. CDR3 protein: CASSQGRESYGYTF. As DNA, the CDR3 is TGCGCCAGCAGCCAAGGCCGTGAGTCCTATGGCTACACCTTC.

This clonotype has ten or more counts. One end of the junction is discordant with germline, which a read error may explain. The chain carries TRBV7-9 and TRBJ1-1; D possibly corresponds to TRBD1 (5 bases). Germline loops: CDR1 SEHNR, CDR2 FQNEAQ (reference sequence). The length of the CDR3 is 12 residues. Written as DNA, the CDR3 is TGTGCCAGCAGCTTAAGAGGGGATGAGTGGGTCTTT. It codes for CASSLRGDEWVF. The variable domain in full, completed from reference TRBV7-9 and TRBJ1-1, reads DTGVSQNPRHKITKRGQNVTFRCDPISEHNRLYWYRQTLGQGPEFLTYFQNEAQLEKSRLLSDRFSAERPKGSFSTLEIQRTEQGDSAMYLCASSLRGDEWVFGQGTRLTVV.

The CDR3 nucleotides are TGTGCCAGCAGCTTCTGGGGGAGAAACACCGGGGAGCTGTTTTTT. Translated: CASSFWGRNTGELFF. The gene calls are TRBV7-2 and TRBJ2-2; D possibly uses TRBD1 or TRBD2 (5 bases each). CDR1 SGHTA and CDR2 FQGNSA come from the germline V gene. The germline V and J ends were trimmed by 3 bases and 2 bases, with 10 bases remaining between them. The CDR3 is made up of 15 amino acids.

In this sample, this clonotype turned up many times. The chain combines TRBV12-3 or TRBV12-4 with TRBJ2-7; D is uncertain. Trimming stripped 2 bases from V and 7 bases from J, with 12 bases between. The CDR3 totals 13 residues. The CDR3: CASSLSLLGEQYF. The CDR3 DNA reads TGTGCCAGCAGTTTATCACTGCTTGGTGAGCAGTACTTC.

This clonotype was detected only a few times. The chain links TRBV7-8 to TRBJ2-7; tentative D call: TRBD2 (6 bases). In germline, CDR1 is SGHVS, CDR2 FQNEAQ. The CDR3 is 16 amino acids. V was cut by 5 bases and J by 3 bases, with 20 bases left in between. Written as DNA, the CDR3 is TGTGCCAGCAGCCCCCAAACGCTAGCGAGGAGCTACGAGCAGTACTTC. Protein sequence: CASSPQTLARSYEQYF. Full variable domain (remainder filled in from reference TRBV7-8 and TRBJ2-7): GAGVSQSPRYKVAKRGQDVALRCDPISGHVSLFWYQQALGQGPEFLTYFQNEAQLDKSGLPSDRFFAERPEGSVSTLKIQRTQQEDSAVYLCASSPQTLARSYEQYFGPGTRLTVT.

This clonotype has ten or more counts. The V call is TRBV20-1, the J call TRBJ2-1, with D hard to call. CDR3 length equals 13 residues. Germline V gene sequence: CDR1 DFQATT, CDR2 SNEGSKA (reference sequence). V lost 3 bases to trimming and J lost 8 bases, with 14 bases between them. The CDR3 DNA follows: TGCAGTGCTAGTACCCTGGAAGACGATGAGCAGTTCTTC. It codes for CSASTLEDDEQFF.

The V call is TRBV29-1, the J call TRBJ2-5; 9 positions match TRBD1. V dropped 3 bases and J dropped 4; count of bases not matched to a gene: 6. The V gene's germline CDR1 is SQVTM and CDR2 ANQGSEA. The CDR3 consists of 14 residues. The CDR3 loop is CSVDGTGYPETQYF. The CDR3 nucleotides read TGCAGCGTTGATGGGACAGGGTACCCAGAGACCCAGTACTTC.

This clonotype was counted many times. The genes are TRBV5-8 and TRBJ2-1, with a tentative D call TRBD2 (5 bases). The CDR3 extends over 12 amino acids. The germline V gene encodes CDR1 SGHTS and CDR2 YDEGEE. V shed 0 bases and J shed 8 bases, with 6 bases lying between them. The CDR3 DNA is TGTGCCAGCAGCTTGGTGGACTATGAGCAGTTCTTC. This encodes CASSLVDYEQFF. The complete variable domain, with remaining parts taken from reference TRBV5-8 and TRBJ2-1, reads EAGVTQSPTHLIKTRGQQATLRCSPISGHTSVYWYQQALGLGLQFLLWYDEGEERNRGNFPPRFSGRQFPNYSSELNVNALELEDSALYLCASSLVDYEQFFGPGTRLTVL.

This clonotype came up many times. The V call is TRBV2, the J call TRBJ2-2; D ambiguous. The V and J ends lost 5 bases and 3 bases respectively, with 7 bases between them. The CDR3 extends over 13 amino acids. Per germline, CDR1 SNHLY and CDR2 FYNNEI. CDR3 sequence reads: CASSTTYTGELFF. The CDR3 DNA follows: TGTGCCAGCAGTACTACATACACCGGGGAGCTGTTTTTT.

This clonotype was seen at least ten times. The CDR3 sequence is CASSPGRGYEQYF. The CDR3 nucleotides read TGTGCCAGCAGTCCCGGACGGGGCTACGAGCAGTACTTC. J is TRBJ2-7 and V is TRBV12-3 or TRBV12-4; D may be TRBD2 (5 bases). The CDR3 extends over 13 amino acids. Trimming removed 5 bases from V and 3 bases from J, with 11 bases in between.

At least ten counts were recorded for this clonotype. For the CDR3, the DNA is TGTGCGCTGGCTAGCGGGTACCAAGAGACCCAGTACTTC. Its protein product is CALASGYQETQYF. The chain combines TRBV7-6 with TRBJ2-5; TRBD2 aligns across 8 bases. Germline V CDR1 and CDR2: SGHVS, FNYEAQ. The CDR3 has 13 residues. Full variable domain (missing parts from reference TRBV7-6 and TRBJ2-5): GAGVSQSPRYKVTKRGQDVALRCDPISGHVSLYWYRQALGQGPEFLTYFNYEAQQDKSGLPNDRFSAERPEGSISTLTIQRTEQRDSAMYRCALASGYQETQYFGPGTRLLVL.

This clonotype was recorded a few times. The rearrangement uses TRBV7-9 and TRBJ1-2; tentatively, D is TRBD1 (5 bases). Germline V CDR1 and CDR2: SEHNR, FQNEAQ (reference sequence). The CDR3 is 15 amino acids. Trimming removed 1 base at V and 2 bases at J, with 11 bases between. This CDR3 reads CASSLDEGWNYGYTF. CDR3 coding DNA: TGTGCCAGCAGCTTAGACGAGGGGTGGAACTATGGCTACACCTTC.

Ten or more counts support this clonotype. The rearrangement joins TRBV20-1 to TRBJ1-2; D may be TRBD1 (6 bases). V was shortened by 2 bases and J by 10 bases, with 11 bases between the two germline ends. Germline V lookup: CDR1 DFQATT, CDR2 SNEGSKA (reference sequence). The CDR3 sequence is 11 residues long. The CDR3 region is CSARHTGFYTF. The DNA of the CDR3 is TGCAGTGCTAGACATACAGGGTTCTACACCTTC.

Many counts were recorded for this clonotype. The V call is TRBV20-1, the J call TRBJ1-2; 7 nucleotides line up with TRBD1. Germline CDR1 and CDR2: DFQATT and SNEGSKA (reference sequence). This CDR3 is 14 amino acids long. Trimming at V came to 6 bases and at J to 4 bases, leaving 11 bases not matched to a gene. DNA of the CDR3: TGCAGTGCCCCCAACCGCCGACAGGGCTATGGCTACACCTTC. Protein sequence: CSAPNRRQGYGYTF.

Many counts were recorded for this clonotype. This CDR3 is CASSLDRDGDYEQYF. The DNA of the CDR3 is TGTGCCAGCAGTTTGGACAGGGACGGGGACTACGAGCAGTACTTC. This sequence joins TRBV27 and TRBJ2-7, with TRBD1 matching over 8 bases. In germline, CDR1 is MNHEY, CDR2 SMNVEV (reference sequence). V lost 3 bases to trimming and J lost 3 bases; unmatched junction nucleotides: 7. The CDR3 covers 15 residues.

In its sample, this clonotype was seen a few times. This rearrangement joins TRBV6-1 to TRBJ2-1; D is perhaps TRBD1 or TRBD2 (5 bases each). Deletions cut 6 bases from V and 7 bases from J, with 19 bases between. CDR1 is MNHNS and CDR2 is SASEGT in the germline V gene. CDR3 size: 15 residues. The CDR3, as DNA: TGTGCCAGCAGCCCAAGGGACGGGATGCTGAATGAGCAGTTCTTC. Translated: CASSPRDGMLNEQFF.

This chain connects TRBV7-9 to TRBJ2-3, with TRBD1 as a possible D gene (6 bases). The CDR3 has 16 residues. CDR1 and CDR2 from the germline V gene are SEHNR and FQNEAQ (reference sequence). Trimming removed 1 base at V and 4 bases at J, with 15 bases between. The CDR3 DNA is TGTGCCAGCAGCTTAGGATGGCAGGGGAGCGCAGATACGCAGTATTTT. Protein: CASSLGWQGSADTQYF. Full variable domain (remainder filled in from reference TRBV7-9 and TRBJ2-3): DTGVSQNPRHKITKRGQNVTFRCDPISEHNRLYWYRQTLGQGPEFLTYFQNEAQLEKSRLLSDRFSAERPKGSFSTLEIQRTEQGDSAMYLCASSLGWQGSADTQYFGPGTRLTVL.

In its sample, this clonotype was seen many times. DNA for the CDR3: TGCGCCAGCAGCCAAGAACTCTCAGTGGGGTACAATGAGCAGTTCTTC. This encodes CASSQELSVGYNEQFF. V usage is TRBV4-3 and J usage is TRBJ2-1; D is ambiguous. Germline V CDR1 and CDR2: LGHNA, YSLEER. The CDR3 totals 16 residues. V was clipped by 0 bases and J by 4 bases, with 13 bases between them.

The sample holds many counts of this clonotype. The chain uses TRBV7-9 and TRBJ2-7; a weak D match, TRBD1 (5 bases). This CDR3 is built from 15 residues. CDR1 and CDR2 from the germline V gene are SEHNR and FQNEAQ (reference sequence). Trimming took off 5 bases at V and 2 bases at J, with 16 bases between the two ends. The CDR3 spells CASSPRTGPTYEQYF. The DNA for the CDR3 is TGTGCCAGCAGCCCAAGAACAGGCCCGACCTACGAGCAGTACTTC.

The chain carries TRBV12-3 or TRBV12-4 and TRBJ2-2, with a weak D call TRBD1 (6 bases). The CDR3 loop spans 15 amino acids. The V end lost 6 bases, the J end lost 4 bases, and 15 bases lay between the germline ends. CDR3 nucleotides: TGTGCCAGCAGCACATACAGGGTTACCACCGGGGAGCTGTTTTTT. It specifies CASSTYRVTTGELFF.